The text below deals with one TCR beta chain. Its specificity is not known. V lost 3 bases and J lost 4, with 10 bases in between. Germline V gene sequence: CDR1 DFQATT, CDR2 SNEGSKA (reference sequence). The CDR3 contains 13 residues. This specimen comes from a study of blood T cells in healthy people across ages. Study findings and constraints: Diversity estimates drawn from one million T cells were deemed underestimates.

The use of a sample-barcoded 5' primer and a J-beta primer mix characterized a second PCR of about 6 to 11 cycles. The template-switch adaptor was a 5' adaptor with 12 random nucleotides. It tagged each cDNA molecule. TCRdb re-called the 5' RACE reads through MiXCR, storing one row per CDR3 protein. The repertoire holds over 550,000 distinct CDR3 sequences, around 31% seen once, with about a sixth in the top ten. The TCR sequence derives from a woman at least 80 years old in good health. The chain joins TRBV20-1 to TRBJ1-3, with D hard to call. The specimen sequenced was blood. CDR3 sequence: CSASPFEGNTIYF. The CDR3, as DNA: TGCAGTGCTAGCCCTTTTGAAGGAAACACCATATATTTT.